This T cell receptor (beta chain) was recorded in a study of T cell clonotyping in hematopoietic cell transplantation. About the research overall: Pretransplant recipient samples were taken after cytoreduction.

Points on this clone: Its antigen is unidentified.

Time point of the sample: recipient sample about 28 days before transplant, after cytoreduction. The study's findings and limits: Without cell sorting, CD4 versus CD8 contributions remain unresolved. Broader posttransplant TCR repertoire diversity was predicted by graft donor and pretransplant recipient Inverse Simpson Index values. Few recipient clonotypes overlapped donors; over 95% were de novo at given depth.

Trimming took off 4 bases at V and 0 bases at J, with 10 bases between the two ends. The CDR3 extends over 15 amino acids. CDR1 and CDR2 (germline): SGHTA, FQGNSA. Some clones are missing from TCRdb's copy, which holds only in-frame ones; the method was immunoSEQ multiplex PCR. Among around 45,000 clones listed, 82% were seen once. The source of this sequence is a man in his fifties or sixties with myelodysplastic syndrome. Some clones in this sample may be carry-over from other donors' samples. Specimen: peripheral blood mononuclear cells, collected before stem cell transplant. The chain recombines TRBV7-2 with TRBJ2-1; D possibly corresponds to TRBD2 (6 bases). The CDR3 sequence is CASSWDFTSYNEQFF. The DNA for the CDR3 is TGTGCCAGCAGCTGGGACTTCACCTCCTACAATGAGCAGTTCTTC.